This T cell receptor (beta chain) was obtained from a study of blood T cell repertoires in COVID-19. Study-wide context: Acute-phase and convalescent COVID-19 samples originated in the United States, Italy and Spain. Nucleic acid was either cDNA or gDNA, and it came from T cells, B-cell-depleted T cells, or PBMCs.

The CDR3 has 14 residues. V lost 4 bases and J lost 0, with 7 bases in between. Germline CDR1 is ENHRY and CDR2 is SYGVKD. Repertoires were generated with immunoSEQ multiplex PCR, while TCRdb's copy carries only in-frame clones and drops some. The repertoire includes some 150,000 clones, 87% of them detected once, and roughly 37% sits in the top ten. This clone is medium-sized by share. This TCR was recovered from a man over 45 who had recovered from COVID-19. The chain links TRBV10-3 to TRBJ1-5; a possible D gene is TRBD1 (5 bases). Material: peripheral blood. The CDR3 region has the DNA TGTGCCATCAGTGTCGACAGTAGCAATCAGCCCCAGCATTTT. Its protein is CAISVDSSNQPQHF.